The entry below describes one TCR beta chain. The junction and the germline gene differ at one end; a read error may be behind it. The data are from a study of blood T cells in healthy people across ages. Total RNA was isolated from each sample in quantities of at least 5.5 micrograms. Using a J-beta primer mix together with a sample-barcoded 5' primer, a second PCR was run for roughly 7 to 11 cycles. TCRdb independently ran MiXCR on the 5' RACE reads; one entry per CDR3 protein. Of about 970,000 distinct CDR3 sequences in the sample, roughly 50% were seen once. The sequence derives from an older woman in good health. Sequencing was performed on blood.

DNA for the CDR3: TGTGCCAGTGGTATTATGAACACTGAAGCTTTCTTT. Translation: CASGIMNTEAFF. The V gene is TRBV19, the J gene TRBJ1-1; D is unclear. The CDR3 is 12 amino acids. Germline V CDR1 and CDR2: LNHDA, SQIVND (reference sequence).